Each of the 18 T cell receptor beta chains below was sequenced from the same sample in a study of T cell responses to AZD1222 COVID-19 vaccine. Some clones are missing from TCRdb's copy, which holds only in-frame ones; the method was immunoSEQ multiplex PCR. The sample carries 90,000 to 150,000 clones, around 89% recorded once. The material was peripheral blood, obtained 28 days after the second AZD1222 dose. Receptor source: an adult who received the AZD1222 COVID-19 vaccine.

This chain links TRBV27 with TRBJ2-3; D is uncertain. This CDR3 spans 14 amino acids. Trimming cost V 2 bases and J 0 bases, with 6 bases left between them. The V gene's germline CDR1 is MNHEY and CDR2 SMNVEV (reference sequence). The CDR3 is CASSLAASTDTQYF. DNA for the CDR3: TGTGCCAGCAGTTTAGCTGCTAGCACAGATACGCAGTATTTT.

The chain is built from TRBV7-2 and TRBJ2-3, with a possible D match to TRBD2 (6 bases). Germline-derived CDR1 and CDR2 are SGHTA and FQGNSA. Trimming stripped 3 bases from V and 5 bases from J, with 12 bases between. The CDR3 is made up of 14 amino acids. In DNA form, the CDR3 reads TGTGCCAGCAGCTTTGGAGGGCCTGAAGATACGCAGTATTTT. Translation: CASSFGGPEDTQYF.

V and J are TRBV7-9 and TRBJ2-3; D possibly corresponds to TRBD2 (6 bases). This CDR3 is built from 14 residues. The germline CDR1 and CDR2 sequences are SEHNR and FQNEAQ (reference sequence). The V end was cut by 5 bases, the J end by 2 bases, with 11 bases between. The CDR3 sequence: CASSHRDFTDTQYF. The DNA of the CDR3 is TGTGCCAGCAGCCACCGGGACTTCACAGATACGCAGTATTTT.

The chain links TRBV11-3 to TRBJ2-7; the match to TRBD2 covers 9 bases. V was pared by 2 bases and J by 3 bases, with 5 bases of the junction left unmatched. This CDR3 region has 15 residues. Germline V gene sequence: CDR1 SGHNT, CDR2 YENEEA. DNA of the CDR3: TGTGCCAGCAGCTTACCGGGACTAGCAGGCTACGAGCAGTACTTC. Translating it yields CASSLPGLAGYEQYF. Based on the CDR3 plus reference TRBV11-3 and TRBJ2-7, the full variable domain is EAGVVQSPRYKIIEKKQPVAFWCNPISGHNTLYWYLQNLGQGPELLIRYENEEAVDDSQLPKDRFSAERLKGVDSTLKIQPAELGDSAVYLCASSLPGLAGYEQYFGPGTRLTVT.

This chain links TRBV6-1 with TRBJ1-5, with 8 bases aligning to TRBD1. CDR1 and CDR2 from the germline V gene are MNHNS and SASEGT. This CDR3 contains 15 residues. Trimming cost V 2 bases and J 6 bases; bases outside gene matches: 6. CDR3 region: CASSEIPGGGQPQHF. The DNA of the CDR3 is TGTGCCAGCAGTGAAATCCCAGGGGGCGGTCAGCCCCAGCATTTT.

This chain joins TRBV7-9 and TRBJ2-7; no clear D gene. This CDR3 region has 12 residues. V lost 5 bases and J 2 bases, leaving 7 bases between the germline ends. Germline V gene lookup returns CDR1 SEHNR and CDR2 FQNEAQ (reference sequence). The CDR3 is CASSGGAYEQYF. The CDR3 DNA sequence: TGTGCCAGCAGCGGCGGCGCCTACGAGCAGTACTTC. The complete variable domain, with remaining parts taken from reference TRBV7-9 and TRBJ2-7, reads DTGVSQNPRHKITKRGQNVTFRCDPISEHNRLYWYRQTLGQGPEFLTYFQNEAQLEKSRLLSDRFSAERPKGSFSTLEIQRTEQGDSAMYLCASSGGAYEQYFGPGTRLTVT.

The chain links TRBV11-3 to TRBJ2-1; 9 nucleotides align to TRBD2. The CDR3 length is 16 residues. The germline CDR1 and CDR2 sequences are SGHNT and YENEEA. V gave up 2 bases and J gave up 4 bases; unmatched junction bases: 6. The CDR3 is CASSLPAGGGYNEQFF. As DNA, the CDR3 is TGTGCCAGCAGCTTACCCGCGGGGGGGGGATACAATGAGCAGTTCTTC.

V is TRBV10-3 and J is TRBJ1-2; weak D call: TRBD1 (5 bases). Germline V CDR1 and CDR2: ENHRY, SYGVKD. The V and J ends lost 4 bases and 6 bases respectively, with 12 bases between them. The CDR3 has 13 amino acids. The CDR3 reads CAISVGTENGYTF. CDR3 nucleotide sequence: TGTGCCATCAGTGTAGGGACCGAGAATGGCTACACCTTC.

V usage is TRBV6-1 and J usage is TRBJ2-7; TRBD2 aligns across 12 bases. Germline CDR1 MNHNS, CDR2 SASEGT. CDR3 length: 15 residues. Trimming at V came to 2 bases and at J to 2 bases, leaving 1 base not matched to a gene. The CDR3 coding sequence is TGTGCCAGCAGTGAACTAGCGGGAGGGACCTACGAGCAGTACTTC. As protein: CASSELAGGTYEQYF.

The chain is built from TRBV5-1 and TRBJ1-1, with a tentative D call TRBD1 (6 bases). Germline V gene lookup returns CDR1 SGHRS and CDR2 YFSETQ. V was trimmed by 4 bases and J by 4 bases, leaving 14 bases between them. The CDR3 has 14 residues. DNA for the CDR3: TGCGCCAGCAGCCCCGGGACAAGGGGCACTGAAGCTTTCTTT. It is translated as CASSPGTRGTEAFF. Combining the CDR3 with reference TRBV5-1 and TRBJ1-1 gives the whole variable domain KAGVTQTPRYLIKTRGQQVTLSCSPISGHRSVSWYQQTPGQGLQFLFEYFSETQRNKGNFPGRFSGRQFSNSRSEMNVSTLELGDSALYLCASSPGTRGTEAFFGQGTRLTVV.

This clone was detected only once. The V call is TRBV19, the J call TRBJ1-5; a possible D gene is TRBD1 (5 bases). With 3 bases removed from V and 0 bases from J, the gap between germline ends came to 21 bases. The germline V gene encodes CDR1 LNHDA and CDR2 SQIVND (reference sequence). The CDR3 spans 19 residues. The CDR3 DNA reads TGTGCCAGTAGTATTCTCCTGAGGGGTGGAGTCTATAGCAATCAGCCCCAGCATTTT. It specifies CASSILLRGGVYSNQPQHF.

In its sample, this clone was seen once. V usage is TRBV4-3 and J usage is TRBJ1-4, with unresolved D. This CDR3 region has 14 residues. Germline CDR1 is LGHNA and CDR2 is YSLEER. Trimming took off 2 bases at V and 8 bases at J, with 12 bases between the two ends. In nucleotides, the CDR3 is TGCGCCAGCAGCCAATTCTCGAAAACCGAAAAACTGTTTTTT. Amino acid sequence: CASSQFSKTEKLFF.

The V gene is TRBV9, the J gene TRBJ2-5; 15 nucleotides agree with TRBD2. Germline CDR1 is SGDLS and CDR2 is YYNGEE. With V trimmed by 0 bases and J by 5 bases, 8 bases remained unmatched. This CDR3 is built from 18 residues. The CDR3: CASSVGGLAGGPEETQYF. The CDR3 coding sequence is TGTGCCAGCAGCGTAGGTGGACTAGCGGGAGGGCCAGAGGAGACCCAGTACTTC.

The V call is TRBV5-1, the J call TRBJ2-5; D remains ambiguous. This CDR3 has 12 amino acids. Germline assignment: CDR1 SGHRS and CDR2 YFSETQ. V was shortened by 5 bases and J by 0 bases, with 5 bases between the two germline ends. Here the CDR3 DNA reads TGCGCCAGCAGTGAGAACCAAGAGACCCAGTACTTC. It translates to CASSENQETQYF. The full variable domain, its missing parts supplied by reference TRBV5-1 and TRBJ2-5, is KAGVTQTPRYLIKTRGQQVTLSCSPISGHRSVSWYQQTPGQGLQFLFEYFSETQRNKGNFPGRFSGRQFSNSRSEMNVSTLELGDSALYLCASSENQETQYFGPGTRLLVL.

V is TRBV4-1 and J is TRBJ2-7; 9 bases line up with TRBD2. V gave up 3 bases and J gave up 3 bases; unmatched junction bases: 6. The CDR3 has 15 amino acids. Germline CDR1 and CDR2: MGHRA and YSYEKL. The CDR3 sequence is CASSHGQRGVYEQYF. CDR3 sequence (DNA): TGCGCCAGCAGCCATGGGCAGCGGGGGGTCTACGAGCAGTACTTC.

This clone showed up just once. This chain's CDR3 is CASSLRGLAGNSTDTQYF. CDR3 in DNA: TGTGCCAGCAGCTTAAGAGGTCTAGCGGGGAACAGCACAGATACGCAGTATTTT. V gene TRBV7-3 combines with J gene TRBJ2-3, with 9 bases matching TRBD2. The CDR3 is 18 residues long. The germline gives CDR1 SGHTA, CDR2 FQGTGA. V lost 1 base to trimming and J lost 0 bases; unmatched junction nucleotides: 8.

A single count supports this clone. The chain carries TRBV18 and TRBJ2-7; 7 nucleotides match TRBD1. J was trimmed by 0 bases and V by 1 base; bases with no gene match: 0. The germline CDR1 and CDR2 sequences are KGHSH and LQKENI. The CDR3 runs to 14 residues. CDR3 region: CASSPRTGSYEQYF. CDR3 nucleotide sequence: TGTGCCAGCTCACCACGGACAGGCTCCTACGAGCAGTACTTC.

The chain employs TRBV5-1 and TRBJ2-2; 10 bases are shared with TRBD2. The CDR3 length is 15 residues. Germline assignment: CDR1 SGHRS and CDR2 YFSETQ. After removal of 0 bases from V and 6 bases from J, the junction contained 2 bases not matched to a gene. The CDR3 reads CASSLGLAGAGELFF. The CDR3 DNA reads TGCGCCAGCAGCTTGGGCCTAGCGGGGGCCGGGGAGCTGTTTTTT.